Included here is one T cell receptor beta chain sequence, with context. Germline lookup yields CDR1 MNHEY and CDR2 SVGAGI. The CDR3 covers 13 residues. The ends were cut back, 4 bases at V and 8 bases at J, with 12 bases in the middle. Participants reported their clinical history, and cohort assignment relied on those reports. Cohort 3 donors were reported recovered after two negative PCRs, clearance, or symptom resolution. This specimen belongs to a study of blood T cell repertoires in COVID-19. Study in general: Collection of acute and convalescent COVID-19 samples took place in the United States, Italy and Spain.

Original data processing: Nucleated cell number was recorded as an estimate derived from reference gene primer amplification. Sequencing was performed with immunoSEQ multiplex PCR; in TCRdb, only in-frame clones are kept and a portion is missing. V and J calls and clone size are given by that table; D and trimming were obtained from the DNA. Of more than 300,000 clones in the sample, 83% were seen once. Sequencing was carried out using PBMCs or T cells enriched from blood (not recorded which). The TCR sequence derives from a woman in her 50s who had recovered from COVID-19. The chain links TRBV6-5 to TRBJ2-1, with D unclear. The CDR3 bases are TGTGCCAGCAGTTCCCGTTTTCTGTATGAGCAGTTCTTC. Protein product: CASSSRFLYEQFF.